The rows below give T cell receptor beta chains drawn from one sample of a study of T-cell memory formation after mild COVID-19. Each CDR3 protein gets one entry after TCRdb re-called the 5' RACE reads with MiXCR. The sample consists of 150,000 to 200,000 distinct CDR3 sequences, about a fifth of them appearing once. Sequencing used PBMCs or a T cell subset sorted from them (not recorded which). The source of these receptors is an adult woman who had mild COVID-19 (a few samples of this study predate the infection). Cell type and time point are not known. The CDR3 runs from the conserved cysteine through the conserved F or W. D genes are given only for firm matches. For some rows the clone size is stated as once, few or many, or as a class when expanded; others skip it.

TRBD1	TRBJ2-7	TRBV18	.	CASSPPGTGVYEQYF	TGTGCCAGCTCACCACCGGGGACAGGGGTTTACGAGCAGTACTTC
.	TRBJ2-7	TRBV12-3/TRBV12-4	few	CASSLRESSYEQYF	TGTGCCAGCAGTCTCCGGGAAAGCTCCTACGAGCAGTACTTC
.	TRBJ1-1	TRBV7-9	.	CASSLVGAGANTEAFF	TGTGCCAGCAGCTTGGTTGGGGCAGGGGCTAACACTGAAGCTTTCTTT
.	TRBJ2-7	TRBV20-1	.	CSSRQTGIIYEQYF	TGCAGTTCTCGACAGACAGGAATTATCTACGAGCAGTACTTC
TRBD2	TRBJ2-1	TRBV19	few	CASSISRGVYNEQFF	TGTGCCAGTAGTATATCCCGGGGGGTCTACAATGAGCAGTTCTTC
.	TRBJ2-1	TRBV12-3/TRBV12-4	few	CASSSPEGSSYNEQFF	TGTGCCAGCAGTTCTCCGGAAGGGAGCTCCTACAATGAGCAGTTCTTC
.	TRBJ2-1	TRBV5-1	.	CASSLTRQMGSYNEQFF	TGCGCCAGCAGCCTTACTAGACAGATGGGCTCCTACAATGAGCAGTTCTTC
.	TRBJ1-1	TRBV9	.	CASSVASGVGTEAFF	TGTGCCAGCAGCGTAGCTTCGGGGGTGGGCACTGAAGCTTTCTTT
.	TRBJ1-1	TRBV7-9	.	CASSAGVDKVAFF	TGTGCCAGCAGCGCAGGTGTGGACAAGGTAGCTTTCTTT
.	TRBJ1-5	TRBV19	few	CASSEGYQPQHF	TGTGCCAGTAGTGAGGGGTATCAGCCCCAGCATTTT
TRBD2	TRBJ2-1	TRBV5-1	.	CASSDGTSGGYEQFF	TGCGCCAGCAGCGACGGGACTAGCGGGGGCTATGAGCAGTTCTTC
.	TRBJ1-2	TRBV15	few	CATSTPDGYLYGYTF	TGTGCCACCAGCACGCCGGACGGCTACCTCTATGGCTACACCTTC
TRBD2	TRBJ2-7	TRBV6-2/TRBV6-3	few	CASSLELAGVNEQYF	TGTGCCAGCAGCCTCGAACTAGCGGGAGTGAACGAGCAGTACTTC
TRBD2	TRBJ2-1	TRBV6-2/TRBV6-3	few	CASRKLAGVEYEQFF	TGTGCCAGCAGAAAACTAGCGGGAGTGGAATATGAGCAGTTCTTC
.	TRBJ2-3	TRBV4-1	few	CASSQHSSTDTQYF	TGCGCCAGCAGCCAACACTCTAGTACAGATACGCAGTATTTT
.	TRBJ2-1	TRBV7-9	.	CASSLGAGISYNEQFF	TGTGCCAGCAGCTTAGGCGCGGGGATATCCTACAATGAGCAGTTCTTC
TRBD1	TRBJ1-2	TRBV6-5	.	CASRTGTAIYGYTF	TGTGCCAGCAGAACCGGGACAGCGATCTATGGCTACACCTTC
.	TRBJ1-5	TRBV7-6	.	CASSLDQSNQPQHF	TGTGCCAGCAGCTTAGATCAGAGCAATCAGCCCCAGCATTTT
.	TRBJ2-3	TRBV9	few	CASSVGRSDTQYF	TGTGCCAGCAGCGTGGGCCGGTCGGATACGCAGTATTTT
.	TRBJ2-1	TRBV7-3	few	CASSPDATGNEQFF	TGTGCCAGCAGCCCAGATGCCACTGGGAATGAGCAGTTCTTC
.	TRBJ1-1	TRBV5-1	.	CASSLGGGADEAFF	TGCGCCAGCAGCTTGGGGGGGGGCGCAGATGAAGCTTTCTTT
.	TRBJ1-2	TRBV20-1	few	CSARDLGTGPEDGYTF	TGCAGTGCTAGAGATCTGGGAACAGGGCCGGAAGATGGCTACACCTTC
.	TRBJ1-2	TRBV19	few	CASSIGVYYGYTF	TGTGCCAGTAGTATAGGAGTTTACTATGGCTACACCTTC
.	TRBJ1-5	TRBV6-2/TRBV6-3	.	CASSYPPGMGNQPQHF	TGTGCCAGCAGTTACCCCCCAGGGATGGGCAATCAGCCCCAGCATTTT
.	TRBJ1-5	TRBV21-1	.	CASSKRGAYGQPQHF	TGTGCCAGCAGCAAAAGAGGGGCCTACGGGCAGCCCCAGCATTTT
TRBD1	TRBJ2-3	TRBV7-7	.	CASSPGTGVWADTQYF	TGTGCCAGCAGCCCCGGGACAGGGGTATGGGCAGATACGCAGTATTTT
TRBD2	TRBJ2-3	TRBV4-3	few	CASSQDQQWLSPGGRPQYF	TGCGCCAGCAGCCAAGATCAGCAGTGGTTGAGCCCGGGAGGGAGGCCGCAGTATTTT
.	TRBJ1-2	TRBV12-3/TRBV12-4	many	CASSSNYGYTF	TGTGCCAGCAGTTCTAACTATGGCTACACCTTC
.	TRBJ2-3	TRBV5-6	.	CASREGDTQYF	TGTGCCAGCAGGGAGGGAGATACGCAGTATTTT
.	TRBJ1-1	TRBV9	.	CASSVEGTSEAFF	TGTGCCAGCAGCGTAGAGGGTACGTCTGAAGCTTTCTTT